One sample yielded the 11 T cell receptor beta chains listed below, sequenced in a study of T cell responses to AZD1222 COVID-19 vaccine. Sequenced by immunoSEQ multiplex PCR; TCRdb stores in-frame clones only, minus some. The sample contains 140,000 to 150,000 clones, 75% to 90% of which appear only once. The input for sequencing was peripheral blood, taken on day 0 of AZD1222 vaccination. The receptor source for this set is an adult in good health.

The chain employs TRBV6-4 and TRBJ1-1; D possibly corresponds to TRBD1 (6 bases). This CDR3 is 13 amino acids long. V lost 3 bases to trimming and J lost 6 bases, with 11 bases between them. The germline V gene encodes CDR1 MRHNA and CDR2 SNTAGT. CDR3: CASSETGTSEAFF. In nucleotides, the CDR3 is TGTGCCAGCAGTGAAACAGGGACTTCTGAAGCTTTCTTT.

With regard to this clone: At the DNA level, this CDR3 is encoded by other sequences in the same sample as well. The chain carries TRBV5-1 and TRBJ2-1, with no clear D. CDR1 SGHRS and CDR2 YFSETQ come from the germline V gene. The CDR3 totals 12 residues. The V end lost 0 bases, the J end lost 6 bases, and 4 bases lay between the germline ends. As DNA, the CDR3 is TGCGCCAGCAGCTTGGACGGCAATGAGCAGTTCTTC. This gives the protein CASSLDGNEQFF. Full variable domain (rest looked up from reference TRBV5-1 and TRBJ2-1): KAGVTQTPRYLIKTRGQQVTLSCSPISGHRSVSWYQQTPGQGLQFLFEYFSETQRNKGNFPGRFSGRQFSNSRSEMNVSTLELGDSALYLCASSLDGNEQFFGPGTRLTVL.

The CDR3 coding sequence is TGTGCCAGTAAACAGGGAGCTAACTATGGCTACACCTTC. Translated, it gives CASKQGANYGYTF. This chain connects TRBV12-3 or TRBV12-4 to TRBJ1-2; possible D gene TRBD1, 6 bases. The CDR3 sequence is 13 residues long. Trimming cost V 9 bases and J 0 bases, with 11 bases left between them.

This chain links TRBV27 with TRBJ1-4; 8 positions agree with TRBD1. Germline V gene data show CDR1 as MNHEY and CDR2 as SMNVEV (reference sequence). The CDR3 has 13 amino acids. V dropped 6 bases and J dropped 5; count of bases not matched to a gene: 2. The CDR3 protein is CASRDRVNEKLFF. The CDR3 bases are TGTGCCAGCAGGGACAGGGTAAATGAAAAACTGTTTTTT.

In the case of this clone: One end of the junction does not line up with germline, which may come from a read error. The chain couples TRBV7-9 to TRBJ2-2; 8 bases line up with TRBD2. This CDR3 comprises 17 residues. Germline-derived CDR1 and CDR2 are SEHNR and FQNEAQ (reference sequence). DNA for the CDR3: TGTGCCAGCAGCCCCCGGAGGGGCGGGGGGAACCCCGGGGAGCTGTTTTTT. Its translation: CASSPRRGGGNPGELFF.

This sequence joins TRBV6-5 and TRBJ1-1; possibly TRBD1 for D (5 bases). This CDR3 contains 13 residues. In germline, CDR1 is MNHEY, CDR2 SVGAGI. The V end lost 10 bases, the J end lost 2 bases, and 14 bases lay between the germline ends. In DNA form, the CDR3 reads TGTGCCACCCACAGGAGTTTCAACACTGAAGCTTTCTTT. Translated: CATHRSFNTEAFF.

The gene calls are TRBV27 and TRBJ2-1; the match to TRBD2 covers 11 bases. Unmatched junction bases numbered 0, after V lost 2 bases and J lost 3 bases. The CDR3 covers 15 residues. Germline loops: CDR1 MNHEY, CDR2 SMNVEV (reference sequence). The CDR3 region is CASSLTSGSYNEQFF. CDR3 bases: TGTGCCAGCAGTTTAACTAGCGGGAGCTACAATGAGCAGTTCTTC.

This clone was seen more than once but under ten times. The chain combines TRBV5-4 with TRBJ2-2; D may be TRBD1 or TRBD2 (6 bases each). This CDR3 has 16 residues. Germline V gives CDR1 SGHNT, CDR2 YYREEE (reference sequence). V shed 0 bases and J shed 3 bases, with 12 bases lying between them. CDR3 nucleotides: TGTGCCAGCAGCTTGGATCAGGGGAGGTACACCGGGGAGCTGTTTTTT. Amino acid sequence: CASSLDQGRYTGELFF. The whole variable domain, remainder taken from reference TRBV5-4 and TRBJ2-2, is ETGVTQSPTHLIKTRGQQVTLRCSSQSGHNTVSWYQQALGQGPQFIFQYYREEENGRGNFPPRFSGLQFPNYSSELNVNALELDDSALYLCASSLDQGRYTGELFFGEGSRLTVL.

The chain uses TRBV5-8 and TRBJ1-2; D is undetermined. The CDR3 sequence is 14 residues long. V was trimmed by 5 bases and J by 0 bases, leaving 11 bases between them. The germline V gene encodes CDR1 SGHTS and CDR2 YDEGEE. The CDR3 here is CASRVPAANYGYTF. CDR3 in DNA: TGTGCCAGCAGGGTCCCAGCAGCTAACTATGGCTACACCTTC.

Written as DNA, the CDR3 is TGTGCCACCAGCCCCGCGGACCGCTTCCGGACCGGGGAGCTGTTTTTT. This codes for CATSPADRFRTGELFF. The genes are TRBV15 and TRBJ2-2; D remains ambiguous. V lost 5 bases to trimming and J lost 5 bases, with 18 bases between them. The length of the CDR3 is 16 residues. Germline CDR1 reads LNHNV; CDR2 reads YYDKDF (reference sequence).

V and J are TRBV7-9 and TRBJ1-3; the D is unclear. V was pared by 2 bases and J by 9 bases, with 17 bases between. From germline, CDR1 is SEHNR and CDR2 FQNEAQ (reference sequence). The CDR3 contains 15 residues. The CDR3: CASSLLGTPGPTIYF. The CDR3, as DNA: TGTGCCAGCAGCTTACTGGGCACCCCGGGTCCCACCATATATTTT.